This T cell receptor beta chain was recorded in a study of T cell responses to AZD1222 COVID-19 vaccine. Study findings and constraints: Possibly, clonal diversity was underestimated; donors were largely white British and included more females. It was only a handful of AZD1222 recipients who were seropositive at baseline. Variant regions that are unmutated are reportedly the target of nearly half of spike-specific TCRs.

The data were produced by immunoSEQ multiplex PCR, yet TCRdb's version contains in-frame clones alone and is incomplete. The sample includes about 120,000 clones, about 90% of them seen just once. CDR3 length: 14 residues. CDR1 is SGHAT and CDR2 is FQNNGV in the germline V gene. Germline trimming cut 0 bases from V and 4 bases from J; bases unmatched to any gene: 1. A note on this clone: Its antigen remains unknown.

The TCR comes from an adult in good health. Sequenced material: peripheral blood, taken on day 0 of AZD1222 vaccination. The genes are TRBV11-2 and TRBJ2-5; the match to TRBD1 covers 8 bases. CDR3 residues: CASSLDGTGETQYF. DNA of the CDR3: TGTGCCAGCAGCTTAGATGGGACAGGAGAGACCCAGTACTTC.